Listed here are 18 T cell receptor beta chains from one sample, sequenced in a study of cytomegalovirus exposure and HLA in healthy donors. This PCR relied on a set of 60 Vbeta primers and 13 Jbeta primers. TCRdb's table, derived via immunoSEQ multiplex PCR, lists solely in-frame clones and lacks some. The sample shows approximately 91,000 clones, 64% of them seen only once. The source material was PBMCs. Receptor source: a human donor in good health.

V and J are TRBV11-1 and TRBJ2-7, with 12 positions matching TRBD2. The CDR3 extends over 15 amino acids. Looked up from germline, CDR1 is SGHAT and CDR2 is FQDESV (reference sequence). V was clipped by 6 bases and J by 3 bases; unmatched bases: 6. Written as DNA, the CDR3 is TGTGCCAGCAGTTGGACTAGCGGGGCTAACTACGAGCAGTACTTC. Protein: CASSWTSGANYEQYF.

This clone was seen more than once but under ten times. The chain recombines TRBV5-1 with TRBJ2-7; weak D call: TRBD2 (6 bases). The CDR3 is 15 amino acids. Trimming removed 2 bases at V and 2 bases at J, with 14 bases between. Germline CDR1 is SGHRS and CDR2 is YFSETQ. This CDR3 reads CASSLPRGGPYEQYF. The CDR3 region has the DNA TGCGCCAGCAGCTTACCTAGGGGAGGACCCTACGAGCAGTACTTC.

This clone turned up a few times. This chain connects TRBV7-9 to TRBJ1-2; 7 nucleotides agree with TRBD1. There are 14 residues in the CDR3. V dropped 5 bases and J dropped 9; count of bases not matched to a gene: 12. Germline CDR1 and CDR2: SEHNR and FQNEAQ (reference sequence). The CDR3, as DNA: TGTGCCAGCAGCCCGTACGGGACAGATTTTAGCTACACCTTC. Translated, it gives CASSPYGTDFSYTF.

The V call is TRBV6-5, the J call TRBJ1-3; D is ambiguous. Germline V gives CDR1 MNHEY, CDR2 SVGAGI. The CDR3 length is 14 residues. V was trimmed by 0 bases and J by 0 bases, leaving 3 bases between them. In DNA, the CDR3 is TGTGCCAGCAGTTACTCGTACTCTGGAAACACCATATATTTT. Its protein product is CASSYSYSGNTIYF.

V gene TRBV9 combines with J gene TRBJ2-1; D may be TRBD1 (6 bases). The ends were cut back, 5 bases at V and 6 bases at J, with 15 bases in the middle. In germline, CDR1 is SGDLS, CDR2 YYNGEE. The CDR3 contains 14 residues. CDR3 protein: CASSTQRGFNEQFF. CDR3 DNA sequence: TGTGCCAGCAGTACTCAAAGGGGGTTCAATGAGCAGTTCTTC. The full variable domain, with the rest looked up from reference TRBV9 and TRBJ2-1, is DSGVTQTPKHLITATGQRVTLRCSPRSGDLSVYWYQQSLDQGLQFLIQYYNGEERAKGNILERFSAQQFPDLHSELNLSSLELGDSALYFCASSTQRGFNEQFFGPGTRLTVL.

This clone was seen a few times. The chain carries TRBV7-9 and TRBJ2-3, with TRBD2 as a possible D gene (6 bases). The CDR3 runs 15 residues. V gave up 0 bases and J gave up 8 bases, with 15 bases separating them. Germline lookup yields CDR1 SEHNR and CDR2 FQNEAQ (reference sequence). The CDR3 loop reads CASSLAGLDRSTQYF. CDR3 DNA sequence: TGTGCCAGCAGCTTAGCGGGACTCGATAGGAGTACGCAGTATTTT.

The chain combines TRBV27 with TRBJ1-6; 8 bases match TRBD1. CDR3 length: 13 amino acids. Trimming removed 7 bases from V and 6 bases from J; junction bases left unmatched: 2. Looked up from germline, CDR1 is MNHEY and CDR2 is SMNVEV (reference sequence). The chain's CDR3 is CASKDRANSPLHF. In DNA, the CDR3 is TGTGCCAGCAAGGACAGGGCTAATTCACCCCTCCACTTT.

The genes are TRBV11-3 and TRBJ1-2; 9 bases are a match to TRBD1. This CDR3 contains 12 residues. Germline V lookup: CDR1 SGHNT, CDR2 YENEEA. Germline trimming cut 3 bases from V and 8 bases from J; bases unmatched to any gene: 1. The CDR3 loop reads CASSLTGGGYTF. The CDR3 DNA sequence: TGTGCCAGCAGCTTGACAGGGGGAGGCTACACCTTC.

The chain uses TRBV7-2 and TRBJ2-5; TRBD1 matches at 7 bases. Unmatched junction bases numbered 6, after V lost 4 bases and J lost 7 bases. Looked up from germline, CDR1 is SGHTA and CDR2 is FQGNSA. CDR3 length equals 13 residues. The CDR3 protein is CASSSRQGGTQYF. CDR3 bases: TGTGCCAGCAGCTCCCGACAGGGTGGGACCCAGTACTTC. Complete variable domain (other parts from reference TRBV7-2 and TRBJ2-5): GAGVSQSPSNKVTEKGKDVELRCDPISGHTALYWYRQSLGQGLEFLIYFQGNSAPDKSGLPSDRFSAERTGGSVSTLTIQRTQQEDSAVYLCASSSRQGGTQYFGPGTRLLVL.

The chain joins TRBV5-1 to TRBJ1-5, with 9 bases identical to TRBD1. Germline V gives CDR1 SGHRS, CDR2 YFSETQ. This CDR3 spans 15 amino acids. V was clipped by 4 bases and J by 6 bases; unmatched bases: 8. For the CDR3, the DNA is TGCGCCAGCAGCCGGACAGGGGAGGTCGGTCAGCCCCAGCATTTT. Translation: CASSRTGEVGQPQHF.

The chain couples TRBV25-1 to TRBJ1-3, with D unclear. The germline gives CDR1 MGHDK, CDR2 SYGVNS. The CDR3 covers 13 residues. V lost 11 bases and J 3 bases, leaving 14 bases between the germline ends. The CDR3 loop is CAAWSDFGNTIYF. In DNA, the CDR3 is TGTGCCGCGTGGAGTGATTTTGGAAACACCATATATTTT.

The rearrangement joins TRBV7-2 to TRBJ2-1, with TRBD2 identical over 7 bases. With 3 bases clipped from V and 1 base from J, the junction kept 6 bases outside the gene matches. In germline, CDR1 is SGHTA, CDR2 FQGNSA. This CDR3 region has 16 residues. The chain's CDR3 is CASSLRAGTSYNEQFF. In DNA, the CDR3 is TGTGCCAGCAGCTTGAGAGCGGGAACGTCCTACAATGAGCAGTTCTTC.

This clone came up a few times. The rearrangement joins TRBV11-2 to TRBJ1-1; D ambiguous. With 1 base removed from V and 3 bases from J, the gap between germline ends came to 6 bases. From germline, CDR1 is SGHAT and CDR2 FQNNGV. This CDR3 has 13 residues. The CDR3 spells CASSLVQDTEAFF. In DNA, the CDR3 is TGTGCCAGCAGCTTAGTACAAGACACTGAAGCTTTCTTT.

The chain uses TRBV4-3 and TRBJ1-4; TRBD1 aligns across 9 bases. J gave up 8 bases and V 1 base, and 8 bases lay outside the gene matches. The CDR3 sequence is 16 residues long. Per germline, CDR1 LGHNA and CDR2 YSLEER. For the CDR3, the DNA is TGCGCCAGCAGCCAAGCTCCGGGACAGGGAGGCGAAAAACTGTTTTTT. Amino acids: CASSQAPGQGGEKLFF.

V gene TRBV6-5 combines with J gene TRBJ1-2; the D is unclear. Germline CDR1 is MNHEY and CDR2 is SVGAGI. This CDR3 region has 13 residues. Between the trimmed V and J ends, which lost 4 bases and 5 bases, there was a span of 11 bases. DNA for the CDR3: TGTGCCAGCAGTTTAGTGCGAGGTTATGGCTACACCTTC. Protein product: CASSLVRGYGYTF.

This clone was seen a few times. The rearrangement joins TRBV7-9 to TRBJ2-3, with 9 bases fitting TRBD1. The CDR3 covers 17 residues. The trim removed 6 bases at V and 1 base at J, leaving 11 bases unmatched. Germline V gene lookup returns CDR1 SEHNR and CDR2 FQNEAQ (reference sequence). The CDR3 coding sequence is TGTGCCAGCAGGAACCCACAGGGGGCGCGAGGCACAGATACGCAGTATTTT. Its protein is CASRNPQGARGTDTQYF.

The V and J genes are TRBV6-4 and TRBJ2-1; D is ambiguous. This CDR3 has 13 residues. The germline V gene has CDR1 MRHNA and CDR2 SNTAGT. V shed 3 bases and J shed 6 bases, with 9 bases lying between them. The CDR3 DNA sequence: TGTGCCAGCAGTGAAATCCCTTTCAATGAGCAGTTCTTC. Translating gives CASSEIPFNEQFF.

The chain couples TRBV6-5 to TRBJ1-1; 9 bases are shared with TRBD1. There are 14 residues in the CDR3. Looked up from germline, CDR1 is MNHEY and CDR2 is SVGAGI. After removal of 6 bases from V and 4 bases from J, the junction contained 6 bases not matched to a gene. The CDR3 DNA reads TGTGCCAGCAGGAGGACAGGGGAAAGCACTGAAGCTTTCTTT. Translation gives CASRRTGESTEAFF.